Given below is one T cell receptor beta chain in context. This entry comes from a study of Ad26.COV2.S vaccination and SARS-CoV-2 variants. This CDR3 region has 12 residues. With 4 bases removed from V and 4 bases from J, the gap between germline ends came to 8 bases. CDR1 is SGHDT, CDR2 YYEEEE, per germline. Data came from immunoSEQ multiplex PCR; TCRdb stores just in-frame clones and leaves some out. This repertoire shows more than 300,000 clones, around 83% found once; its top ten account for 1.9%. Specified treatment: about 20 received Ad26.COV2.S at low or high dose, single or two shots; 5 received placebo; per-sample allocation not given. Repertoires come from day 63 after the first vaccine or placebo injection.

The receptor was isolated from a person aged 18-65 years who received the Ad26.COV2.S COVID-19 vaccine or a placebo. The J gene is TRBJ1-2, the V gene TRBV5-6; weak D call: TRBD1 (6 bases). The input for sequencing was peripheral blood, taken in a trial of Ad26.COV2.S vaccine versus placebo. In DNA, the CDR3 is TGTGCCAGCAGCCAGGACAGCTATGGCTACACCTTC. This encodes CASSQDSYGYTF.